This TCR beta chain was sequenced for a study of PD-1 blockade in classical Hodgkin lymphoma (dated by TCRdb to between 2020 and 2021). Background on the whole study: Nivolumab dosing was 3 mg/kg intravenously every 2 weeks, continuing until either disease progression or unacceptable toxicity. The study used CyTOF and TCR beta sequencing to define a peripheral blood immune signature of response to PD-1 blockade in classical Hodgkin lymphoma.

Results the study describes overall, beyond this receptor: The study covered only a single clinical trial cohort, and the causes of the repertoire differences, possibly disease activity or prior therapy, were still not defined. Lower diversity was observed in patients in whom nivolumab was started less than 1 year after ASCT, and these patients were excluded from later analyses so that confounding by immune reconstitution would be avoided. By C4D1, a significant rise was seen in CD4+ TCR diversity but not in CD8+ TCR diversity (p=0.0027 vs p=0.16), and the rise was most apparent among complete responders (p=0.02). Baseline diversity similar to that of newly diagnosed patients was observed in trial patients achieving complete response, whereas significantly lower diversity was observed in partial responders and progressors. Baseline TCR diversity was reported to be lower in newly diagnosed patients than in healthy donors, and even lower in relapsed/refractory patients.

Genomic DNA was extracted with the Qiagen DNeasy kit from unsorted PBMCs and from negatively selected CD4+ and CD8+ fractions. TCR beta CDR3 regions were amplified by immunoSEQ multiplex PCR using primers annealing to V and J segments. Amplification bias was minimized using a synthetic immune receptor repertoire, and residual bias was removed computationally after sequencing. On the authors' methods: Custom Python scripts were used to quantify repertoire diversity as the Shannon entropy index. Unsorted, CD4+ and CD8+ repertoires were analyzed separately, except for combined analyses in which CD4+ and CD8+ sequences were merged in silico. Clonal expansion was defined as at least a 2-fold frequency increase after treatment relative to C1D1, with a pseudocount of 0.5 for undetected baseline clones. Clones with 0 or 1 copy at C1D1 were classified as singleton clones, and clones with 2 or more copies were classified as non-singleton clones. Clones expanded in unsorted samples were assigned a CD4+, CD8+ or unknown annotation through matching of protein sequences in sorted samples from the same patient. Wilcoxon tests on paired samples were used to test diversity changes from C1D1 to C4D1. The table was pulled from immuneACCESS by TCRdb, which kept in-frame rearrangements only. Such tables lose some clones; where checked, under half of the loss comes from unresolved V genes, and the rest has no known cause. That table gives V, J and clone size, and the DNA gave D and trimming. The sample table holds 34,000 or so clones, of which 92% were seen once. Approximately 0.3% of the sample is taken by the ten largest.

On this clone itself: Its antigen specificity is not known. There are no base qualities to consult, and no much larger clone falls within one base.

The time point label here, explained by the study, means: cycle 4 day 1 (C4D1), after 6 weeks of nivolumab. Relapse after autologous stem cell transplantation had occurred in all trial patients, and cohorts A, B and C were distinguished by prior brentuximab vedotin exposure. Magnetic negative selection with a Miltenyi CD4+ T cell isolation kit was used to purify CD4+ T cells from thawed PBMCs. A total of around 59 patients with relapsed/refractory classical Hodgkin lymphoma made up the trial cohort, and each patient's best overall response was complete response, partial response or progressive disease. In the multi-cohort phase II CheckMate 205 trial, trial patients received single-agent nivolumab. An independent review committee assessed best overall response by applying the 2007 International Working Group response criteria. Trial PBMCs were collected just before the start of nivolumab (C1D1) and during therapy at cycle 2 day 1 and cycle 4 day 1. After peripheral blood was drawn into 8 mL Vacutainer Cell Preparation Tubes, PBMCs were isolated by centrifugation and then cryopreserved. Purified CD4+ and CD8+ fractions were prepared only for cases in which an additional PBMC sample was available. On LS columns in a quadroMACS separator, the magnetically labelled cells were depleted, and the flow-through was collected as the purified fraction.

Measured from the cysteine to the phenylalanine, the CDR3 is 14 residues long. Left in the record is the CDR3 DNA by itself, 42 bases read in frame from the first base. V and J lose 3 bases and 0 bases, and a span of 8 bases separates them. CDR1 GTSNPN and CDR2 SVGIG are derived from the germline V gene (reference sequence). The receptor was derived from a human donor with classical Hodgkin lymphoma. The chain links TRBV30 with TRBJ2-2; there is no confident call for the D gene. The sequenced sample was CD4+ T cells from blood, obtained before the fourth cycle of nivolumab. The nucleotide sequence reads as follows: TGTGCCTGGAGCCGTCTAGCGAACACCGGGGAGCTGTTTTTT. Its amino acids are CAWSRLANTGELFF.